What follows are 32 T cell receptor beta chains derived from one specimen sequenced in a study of shared clonotypes between healthy human individuals. Assay: immunoSEQ multiplex PCR; the TCRdb copy retains only in-frame clones and omits some. The sample lists around 510,000 clones; about 96% were seen once. Material: naive CD4+ T cells sorted from blood. Noted subset: CD45RA+ positively selected. The receptors derive from a woman in her 30s in good health.

V and J are TRBV6-5 and TRBJ2-3; 7 bases align to TRBD1. Germline trimming cut 3 bases from V and 8 bases from J; bases unmatched to any gene: 2. In germline, CDR1 is MNHEY, CDR2 SVGAGI. This CDR3 comprises 12 residues. CDR3: CASSYAGGTQYF. CDR3 DNA: TGTGCCAGCAGTTATGCAGGGGGTACGCAGTATTTT.

The chain joins TRBV10-2 to TRBJ2-7, with 9 bases aligning to TRBD2. CDR3 length equals 15 residues. The V segment lost 5 bases and the J segment 2 bases; nucleotides outside the gene matches: 7. In germline, CDR1 is WSHSY, CDR2 SAAADI. The CDR3 spells CASSTRLAVAYEQYF. As DNA, the CDR3 is TGCGCCAGCAGTACAAGACTAGCGGTAGCCTACGAGCAGTACTTC.

The J gene is TRBJ2-7, the V gene TRBV7-9, with D perhaps TRBD1 (5 bases). The germline gives CDR1 SEHNR, CDR2 FQNEAQ (reference sequence). This CDR3 is built from 17 residues. The ends were cut back, 5 bases at V and 9 bases at J, with 29 bases in the middle. This chain's CDR3 is CASSPDMRTTTSSRQYF. CDR3 coding DNA: TGTGCCAGCAGCCCGGACATGAGAACCACTACGAGCAGCAGGCAGTACTTC.

V gene TRBV5-1 combines with J gene TRBJ2-7; TRBD2 aligns across 13 bases. The CDR3 runs 15 residues. Germline-derived CDR1 and CDR2 are SGHRS and YFSETQ. J gave up 5 bases and V 4 bases, and 6 bases lay outside the gene matches. In DNA form, the CDR3 reads TGCGCCAGCAGCAGGACTAGCGGGAGTCGTGACGAGCAGTACTTC. It encodes CASSRTSGSRDEQYF.

This sequence joins TRBV5-6 and TRBJ1-2, with D perhaps TRBD1 (6 bases). The germline V and J ends were trimmed by 6 bases and 0 bases, with 12 bases remaining between them. Per germline, CDR1 SGHDT and CDR2 YYEEEE. This CDR3 is 14 amino acids long. The CDR3 spells CASNYGQPNYGYTF. DNA of the CDR3: TGTGCCAGCAACTATGGACAGCCTAACTATGGCTACACCTTC.

The J gene is TRBJ2-1, the V gene TRBV7-9, with D perhaps TRBD2 (5 bases). The V and J ends lost 3 bases and 0 bases respectively, with 21 bases between them. CDR3 length: 19 amino acids. Germline values: CDR1 SEHNR, CDR2 FQNEAQ (reference sequence). CDR3 DNA: TGTGCCAGCAGCTTGCCGGGTATACTAGACACTAGCTCCTACAATGAGCAGTTCTTC. Encoded protein: CASSLPGILDTSSYNEQFF. The full variable domain, completed using reference TRBV7-9 and TRBJ2-1, is DTGVSQNPRHKITKRGQNVTFRCDPISEHNRLYWYRQTLGQGPEFLTYFQNEAQLEKSRLLSDRFSAERPKGSFSTLEIQRTEQGDSAMYLCASSLPGILDTSSYNEQFFGPGTRLTVL.

This clone was picked up one time. The chain couples TRBV5-1 to TRBJ2-7; maybe TRBD1 (5 bases). CDR1 is SGHRS and CDR2 is YFSETQ in the germline V gene. The CDR3 consists of 12 residues. Deletions cut 4 bases from V and 5 bases from J, with 10 bases between. In DNA, the CDR3 is TGCGCCAGCAGCCCGACAGCTCACGAGCAGTACTTC. This encodes CASSPTAHEQYF. The full variable domain, in which reference TRBV5-1 and TRBJ2-7 provide the parts outside the CDR3, is KAGVTQTPRYLIKTRGQQVTLSCSPISGHRSVSWYQQTPGQGLQFLFEYFSETQRNKGNFPGRFSGRQFSNSRSEMNVSTLELGDSALYLCASSPTAHEQYFGPGTRLTVT.

V gene TRBV5-1 combines with J gene TRBJ2-7; the match to TRBD2 covers 11 bases. The CDR3 covers 14 residues. Germline assignment: CDR1 SGHRS and CDR2 YFSETQ. V shed 4 bases, J shed 3 bases, and the junction held 3 bases outside the gene matches. CDR3 amino acids: CASSPTSGNYEQYF. The CDR3 coding sequence is TGCGCCAGCAGCCCGACTAGCGGGAACTACGAGCAGTACTTC. Complete variable domain (other parts from reference TRBV5-1 and TRBJ2-7): KAGVTQTPRYLIKTRGQQVTLSCSPISGHRSVSWYQQTPGQGLQFLFEYFSETQRNKGNFPGRFSGRQFSNSRSEMNVSTLELGDSALYLCASSPTSGNYEQYFGPGTRLTVT.

This clone was detected only once. The gene calls are TRBV15 and TRBJ1-3; D is unresolved. CDR3 length: 15 residues. Trimming took 5 bases from V and 2 from J, leaving 13 bases between them. In germline, CDR1 is LNHNV, CDR2 YYDKDF (reference sequence). The CDR3: CATSSRLVTGNTIYF. As DNA, the CDR3 is TGTGCCACCAGCTCCCGCCTGGTGACTGGAAACACCATATATTTT.

The chain combines TRBV2 with TRBJ1-5; 7 bases are a match to TRBD1. Trimming took 6 bases from V and 12 from J; bases not matched to a gene: 11. The CDR3 has 13 amino acids. Germline CDR1 SNHLY, CDR2 FYNNEI. CDR3 bases: TGTGCCAGCAGCGGCCTAACCGGGACAGACCAGCATTTT. It is translated as CASSGLTGTDQHF.

The chain links TRBV19 to TRBJ1-1; no reliable D call. V lost 5 bases and J 3 bases, leaving 10 bases between the germline ends. This CDR3 spans 13 amino acids. Germline CDR1 reads LNHDA; CDR2 reads SQIVND (reference sequence). The CDR3 coding sequence is TGTGCCAGTAGTGGGTCCTGGGACACTGAAGCTTTCTTT. This translates into CASSGSWDTEAFF.

The chain employs TRBV5-4 and TRBJ2-7, with 8 bases aligning to TRBD2. Germline V gives CDR1 SGHNT, CDR2 YYREEE (reference sequence). This CDR3 is built from 15 residues. Trimming at V came to 2 bases and at J to 2 bases, leaving 6 bases not matched to a gene. The CDR3: CASSFAAGVTYEQYF. CDR3 DNA sequence: TGTGCCAGCAGCTTTGCAGCGGGAGTGACCTACGAGCAGTACTTC. Together with reference TRBV5-4 and TRBJ2-7, the CDR3 gives the full variable domain: ETGVTQSPTHLIKTRGQQVTLRCSSQSGHNTVSWYQQALGQGPQFIFQYYREEENGRGNFPPRFSGLQFPNYSSELNVNALELDDSALYLCASSFAAGVTYEQYFGPGTRLTVT.

V usage is TRBV7-8 and J usage is TRBJ1-1, with 7 bases matching TRBD1. The CDR3 runs to 14 residues. J lost 8 bases, V lost 5 bases, and 11 bases had no gene match. Germline CDR1 SGHVS, CDR2 FQNEAQ. CDR3 loop: CASSTENRGREAFF. In DNA form, the CDR3 reads TGTGCCAGCAGCACCGAAAACAGGGGAAGGGAAGCTTTCTTT.

The V call is TRBV7-2, the J call TRBJ2-2, with 8 bases matching TRBD1. After removal of 1 base from V and 0 bases from J, the junction contained 4 bases not matched to a gene. The CDR3 extends over 17 amino acids. Germline V lookup: CDR1 SGHTA, CDR2 FQGNSA. The CDR3 DNA sequence: TGTGCCAGCAGCTTAGGGCAGGGGGCAGCGAACACCGGGGAGCTGTTTTTT. Translation: CASSLGQGAANTGELFF.

The chain links TRBV14 to TRBJ2-1; D may be TRBD2 (8 bases). The length of the CDR3 is 16 residues. Germline values: CDR1 SGHDN, CDR2 FVKESK. With 6 bases removed from V and 5 bases from J, the gap between germline ends came to 20 bases. The CDR3 DNA sequence: TGTGCCAGCAGACCTAGGGGGCTAGCGGGTAACAATGAGCAGTTCTTC. This sequence encodes CASRPRGLAGNNEQFF. Filled out from reference TRBV14 and TRBJ2-1, the complete variable domain reads EAGVTQFPSHSVIEKGQTVTLRCDPISGHDNLYWYRRVMGKEIKFLLHFVKESKQDESGMPNNRFLAERTGGTYSTLKVQPAELEDSGVYFCASRPRGLAGNNEQFFGPGTRLTVL.

The CDR3 sequence: CASSPGTIEQYF. CDR3 DNA: TGTGCCAGCAGCCCCGGGACAATCGAGCAGTACTTC. The chain is built from TRBV7-8 and TRBJ2-7; possibly TRBD1 for D (6 bases). CDR3 size: 12 residues. The germline gives CDR1 SGHVS, CDR2 FQNEAQ. V gave up 5 bases and J gave up 6 bases, with 11 bases separating them.

The chain carries TRBV27 and TRBJ2-2; 14 nucleotides agree with TRBD2. The trim removed 8 bases at V and 2 bases at J, leaving 7 bases unmatched. The CDR3 is 17 amino acids. Germline assignment: CDR1 MNHEY and CDR2 SMNVEV (reference sequence). Written as DNA, the CDR3 is TGTGCCAGCCGCAGACTAGCGGGAGGGGATAACACCGGGGAGCTGTTTTTT. Its translation: CASRRLAGGDNTGELFF.

The genes are TRBV10-3 and TRBJ2-7, with a tentative D call TRBD1 (6 bases). V lost 3 bases, J lost 4 bases, and 13 bases lay in between. This CDR3 spans 14 amino acids. CDR1 is ENHRY, CDR2 SYGVKD, per germline. The CDR3 spells CAISDLSGQYEQYF. The CDR3 bases are TGTGCCATCAGTGATTTATCCGGACAGTACGAGCAGTACTTC.

The chain has TRBV29-1 and TRBJ2-5, with D possibly TRBD2 on 6 matching bases. This CDR3 has 13 amino acids. V dropped 4 bases and J dropped 2 bases, with 11 bases sitting between them. CDR1 and CDR2 (germline): SQVTM, ANQGSEA. CDR3: CSVGLAYQETQYF. The CDR3 DNA follows: TGCAGCGTTGGGCTAGCGTATCAAGAGACCCAGTACTTC.

The gene calls are TRBV15 and TRBJ1-1; 7 bases agree with TRBD1. V was pared by 6 bases and J by 0 bases, with 13 bases of the junction left unmatched. The CDR3 runs to 17 residues. Germline V gives CDR1 LNHNV, CDR2 YYDKDF (reference sequence). The chain's CDR3 is CATSKPRTGDLNTEAFF. In nucleotides, the CDR3 is TGTGCCACCAGTAAACCGAGGACAGGCGACCTGAACACTGAAGCTTTCTTT.

The J gene is TRBJ1-3, the V gene TRBV2; D gene unclear. V was clipped by 6 bases and J by 0 bases, with 6 bases between them. The CDR3 loop spans 13 amino acids. CDR1 is SNHLY, CDR2 FYNNEI, per germline. This CDR3 reads CASRLSSGNTIYF. Written as DNA, the CDR3 is TGTGCCAGCAGATTAAGCTCTGGAAACACCATATATTTT. The variable domain in full, completed from reference TRBV2 and TRBJ1-3, reads EPEVTQTPSHQVTQMGQEVILRCVPISNHLYFYWYRQILGQKVEFLVSFYNNEISEKSEIFDDQFSVERPDGSNFTLKIRSTKLEDSAMYFCASRLSSGNTIYFGEGSWLTVV.

V is TRBV11-2 and J is TRBJ2-5, with unresolved D. The germline CDR1 and CDR2 sequences are SGHAT and FQNNGV. The germline V and J ends were trimmed by 5 bases and 5 bases, with 6 bases remaining between them. This CDR3 spans 11 amino acids. CDR3 bases: TGTGCCAGCAGCCGCCTCGAGACCCAGTACTTC. Its translation: CASSRLETQYF.

This clone was detected once. This chain joins TRBV5-1 and TRBJ2-1; D could derive from TRBD1 or TRBD2 (5 bases each). Germline V gives CDR1 SGHRS, CDR2 YFSETQ. CDR3 length: 15 amino acids. V was shortened by 0 bases and J by 5 bases, with 12 bases between the two germline ends. This CDR3 is CASSLVGGDHNEQFF. CDR3 bases: TGCGCCAGCAGCTTGGTTGGGGGAGACCACAATGAGCAGTTCTTC.

The gene calls are TRBV19 and TRBJ2-7; 7 bases fit TRBD2. Germline values: CDR1 LNHDA, CDR2 SQIVND (reference sequence). Losses at the gene ends were 1 base for V and 3 bases for J; bases not matched to a gene: 6. This CDR3 comprises 15 residues. This CDR3 is CASSIGLAEIYEQYF. Here the CDR3 DNA reads TGTGCCAGTAGTATAGGTCTAGCGGAAATCTACGAGCAGTACTTC.

The chain recombines TRBV28 with TRBJ2-3, with a possible D match to TRBD1 (5 bases). CDR3 size: 16 residues. V gave up 2 bases and J gave up 14 bases, with 26 bases separating them. Germline lookup yields CDR1 MDHEN and CDR2 SYDVKM. CDR3 coding DNA: TGTGCCAGCAGTTTAAGTTTCCGGCCAGGGCGGCTAGAGAGGTATTTT. This codes for CASSLSFRPGRLERYF.

This clone was detected only once. The rearrangement joins TRBV28 to TRBJ2-7, with 10 bases matching TRBD1. Germline lookup yields CDR1 MDHEN and CDR2 SYDVKM. The CDR3 contains 15 residues. The V and J ends lost 2 bases and 6 bases, in that order; junction bases with no gene match: 7. The chain's CDR3 is CASSLEPDRGREQYF. For the CDR3, the DNA is TGTGCCAGCAGTTTAGAACCCGACAGGGGGCGCGAGCAGTACTTC.

This clone was detected once. The rearrangement links TRBV5-1 to TRBJ2-5; D gene unclear. The J call may be in error: the DNA end matches TRBJ2-7 better. The CDR3 length is 14 residues. CDR1 is SGHRS and CDR2 is YFSETQ in the germline V gene. The CDR3 nucleotides read TGCGCCAGCAGCTTGGGGTCAGGAACGAACGAGCAGTACTTC. Its translation: CASSLGSGTNEQYF.

This sequence joins TRBV15 and TRBJ2-5, with a weak D call TRBD1 (6 bases). Trimming removed 3 bases at V and 0 bases at J, with 11 bases between. The CDR3 is 15 amino acids. From germline, CDR1 is LNHNV and CDR2 YYDKDF (reference sequence). CDR3 region: CATSSPRDNQETQYF. The CDR3, as DNA: TGTGCCACCAGCAGCCCCCGGGACAACCAAGAGACCCAGTACTTC.

This chain links TRBV6-5 with TRBJ2-2; D possibly corresponds to TRBD2 (5 bases). This CDR3 region has 13 residues. Trimming left V 6 bases short and J 4 bases short, with 9 bases between. Germline V gene data show CDR1 as MNHEY and CDR2 as SVGAGI. CDR3 amino acids: CASRRTGTGELFF. The CDR3 DNA reads TGTGCCAGCAGACGGACTGGCACCGGGGAGCTGTTTTTT.

The J gene is TRBJ2-7, the V gene TRBV2, with TRBD1 matching over 12 bases. Germline lookup yields CDR1 SNHLY and CDR2 FYNNEI. Trimming cost V 6 bases and J 6 bases; bases outside gene matches: 9. This CDR3 has 15 residues. The CDR3 protein is CASRVTGTGGAEQYF. CDR3 DNA sequence: TGTGCCAGCAGGGTCACCGGGACAGGGGGCGCCGAGCAGTACTTC. Using reference TRBV2 and TRBJ2-7 for the parts outside the CDR3, the full variable domain is EPEVTQTPSHQVTQMGQEVILRCVPISNHLYFYWYRQILGQKVEFLVSFYNNEISEKSEIFDDQFSVERPDGSNFTLKIRSTKLEDSAMYFCASRVTGTGGAEQYFGPGTRLTVT.

The chain is built from TRBV5-1 and TRBJ1-2; tentatively, D is TRBD1 (5 bases). Germline CDR1 and CDR2: SGHRS and YFSETQ. V was cut by 0 bases and J by 8 bases, with 17 bases left in between. This CDR3 has 15 amino acids. This chain's CDR3 is CASSLGNNRLRGYTF. CDR3 nucleotides: TGCGCCAGCAGCTTGGGGAATAACAGGTTACGCGGCTACACCTTC.

The J gene is TRBJ2-3, the V gene TRBV10-2, with 9 positions matching TRBD2. Losses at the gene ends were 0 bases for V and 2 bases for J; bases not matched to a gene: 3. The CDR3 sequence is 16 residues long. Germline V gene sequence: CDR1 WSHSY, CDR2 SAAADI. The CDR3 region is CASSESRGRDTDTQYF. CDR3 nucleotide sequence: TGCGCCAGCAGTGAGTCCCGCGGGAGGGACACAGATACGCAGTATTTT.